Here is one TCR beta chain with its context. This record comes from a study of blood T cell repertoires in COVID-19. The wider study: Sources were T cells, B-cell-depleted T cells, or PBMCs; the material itself was cDNA or gDNA.

Produced via immunoSEQ multiplex PCR; TCRdb's table is partial and in-frame only. Seen here are more than 150,000 clones, 70% to 85% observed once, and the top ten hold roughly 6.3%. Germline V CDR1 and CDR2: SGDLS, YYNGEE. CDR3 length equals 14 residues. V dropped 4 bases and J dropped 6; count of bases not matched to a gene: 5. The J gene is TRBJ2-1, the V gene TRBV9, with 9 nucleotides matching TRBD2. The sequenced sample was peripheral blood. This sequence originates from a human donor in a cohort sampled during active COVID-19. CDR3 DNA: TGTGCCAGCAGCCCTAGCGGGGCCCTCAATGAGCAGTTCTTC. Translation gives CASSPSGALNEQFF.